This T cell receptor beta chain was sequenced during a study of T cell changes during pregnancy in multiple sclerosis. Germline lookup yields CDR1 KGHSH and CDR2 LQKENI. V lost 2 bases and J lost 4, with 11 bases in between. The CDR3 is 14 residues long. Profiling relied on immunoSEQ multiplex PCR, and the TCRdb table lists in-frame clones only, not all of them. Of tens of thousands of clones in the sample, about 91% were seen once. The clonotype originates from a female donor with multiple sclerosis, enrolled in a pregnancy study. Sequences were derived from CD4+ T cells from peripheral blood mononuclear cells, sampled in the second trimester of pregnancy. The chain links TRBV18 to TRBJ1-2; D perhaps matches TRBD1 (6 bases). The CDR3 coding sequence is TGTGCCAGCTCACCAGGGGGCTCGAGCTATGGCTACACCTTC. Translated: CASSPGGSSYGYTF.